A selection of T cell receptor beta chains follows, all from one sample in a study of cytomegalovirus exposure and HLA in healthy donors. Only in-frame clones appear in the TCRdb table, and some are missing; sequencing was by immunoSEQ multiplex PCR. The sample holds about 170,000 clones, roughly 80% seen once. The sample comprised PBMCs. The receptors derive from a boy younger than 10 in good health and CMV-seronegative. The CDR3 runs from the conserved cysteine through the conserved F or W. The D gene is left open where the match is weak. The size entry is marked missing in some rows and otherwise reads once, few, many or a size class.

size	V	J	D	CDR3	DNA
NA	TRBV7-8	TRBJ2-7	TRBD2	CASSLAHRGTTYEQYF	TGTGCCAGCAGCTTGGCTCATCGGGGGACTACTTACGAGCAGTACTTC
NA	TRBV5-1	TRBJ2-3	TRBD1	CASSPNRGKSTDTQYF	TGCGCCAGCAGCCCGAACAGGGGGAAAAGCACAGATACGCAGTATTTT
NA	TRBV19	TRBJ2-4	NA	CASNPLPGAGAGDIQYF	TGTGCCAGTAACCCGCTCCCTGGCGCGGGGGCTGGAGACATTCAGTACTTC
NA	TRBV18	TRBJ1-5	NA	CASSPGAVHNQPQHF	TGTGCCAGCTCACCAGGGGCAGTCCACAATCAGCCCCAGCATTTT
NA	TRBV10-1	TRBJ2-1	TRBD2	CASSELAGYEQFF	TGCGCCAGCAGTGAGCTAGCGGGGTATGAGCAGTTCTTC
NA	TRBV27	TRBJ2-3	NA	CASSLKGGTDTQYF	TGTGCCAGCAGTTTAAAGGGGGGCACAGATACGCAGTATTTT
NA	TRBV5-1	TRBJ2-1	TRBD2	CASSWGTSGRDEQFF	TGCGCCAGCAGCTGGGGGACTAGCGGGAGGGATGAGCAGTTCTTC
few	TRBV28	TRBJ1-5	NA	CASSLIPGIPHQPQHF	TGTGCCAGCAGTTTAATCCCAGGGATTCCCCATCAGCCCCAGCATTTT
NA	TRBV9	TRBJ2-1	TRBD2	CASSQRGSGSSYNEQFF	TGTGCCAGCAGCCAGAGAGGGAGCGGGAGCTCCTACAATGAGCAGTTCTTC
NA	TRBV29-1	TRBJ2-3	NA	CSVSAAGYGTDTQYF	TGCAGCGTTTCCGCGGCAGGGTACGGCACAGATACGCAGTATTTT
NA	TRBV2	TRBJ2-7	TRBD2	CASSDSGRAGYEQYF	TGTGCCAGCAGTGACAGCGGGAGGGCTGGCTACGAGCAGTACTTC
NA	TRBV7-2	TRBJ2-7	NA	CASSLDRTEYEQYF	TGTGCCAGCAGCTTAGATAGGACAGAATACGAGCAGTACTTC
NA	TRBV10-2	TRBJ2-1	TRBD2	CASGTSGRDNEQFF	TGCGCCAGCGGGACTAGCGGGAGGGACAATGAGCAGTTCTTC
NA	TRBV7-9	TRBJ2-2	TRBD1	CASSLTGGLTGELFF	TGTGCCAGCAGCTTGACAGGGGGCCTCACCGGGGAGCTGTTTTTT
NA	TRBV4-1	TRBJ2-2	NA	CASSQIRGVGELFF	TGCGCCAGCAGCCAAATCAGGGGGGTCGGGGAGCTGTTTTTT
once	TRBV28	TRBJ2-2	NA	CASSSRQGGKTGELFF	TGTGCCAGCAGTTCGAGACAGGGAGGCAAGACCGGGGAGCTGTTTTTT
NA	TRBV7-2	TRBJ1-5	NA	CASSLGGQPQHF	TGTGCCAGCAGCTTAGGGGGCCAGCCCCAGCATTTT
NA	TRBV29-1	TRBJ1-2	NA	CSVEARDNNYGYTF	TGCAGCGTTGAAGCCCGGGACAATAACTATGGCTACACCTTC
few	TRBV2	TRBJ1-1	TRBD1	CASGTVEKNTEAFF	TGTGCCAGTGGGACAGTCGAGAAGAACACTGAAGCTTTCTTT
once	TRBV27	TRBJ2-7	NA	CASSLGRGPYEQYF	TGTGCCAGCAGTTTGGGGCGCGGCCCCTACGAGCAGTACTTC
NA	TRBV28	TRBJ2-3	NA	CASSARTFGSGGTQYF	TGTGCCAGCAGTGCTCGGACCTTCGGGAGCGGAGGTACGCAGTATTTT
few	TRBV4-1	TRBJ1-4	TRBD1	CASSQKDRVGGWGEKLFF	TGCGCCAGCAGCCAAAAAGACAGGGTCGGGGGTTGGGGTGAAAAACTGTTTTTT
NA	TRBV27	TRBJ2-7	TRBD1	CASSLDRGYEQYF	TGTGCCAGCAGTTTAGACAGGGGTTACGAGCAGTACTTC
NA	TRBV6-4	TRBJ2-7	NA	CASSDRRGSCEQYF	TGTGCCAGCAGTGACAGGCGGGGAAGTTGCGAGCAGTACTTC
few	TRBV6-5	TRBJ1-1	NA	CASRTGQYTEAFF	TGTGCCAGCAGAACCGGACAGTACACTGAAGCTTTCTTT
once	TRBV9	TRBJ1-2	TRBD1	CANRQGGGYTF	TGTGCCAACAGACAGGGGGGTGGCTACACCTTC
NA	TRBV6-5	TRBJ1-3	NA	CASSQGSGNTIYF	TGTGCCAGCAGCCAGGGATCCGGAAACACCATATATTTT
NA	TRBV7-8	TRBJ1-5	NA	CASSPFYGGDQPQHF	TGTGCCAGCAGCCCATTTTATGGGGGGGACCAGCCCCAGCATTTT
few	TRBV6-5	TRBJ2-1	TRBD2	CASSLGGEGYNEQFF	TGTGCCAGCAGCCTGGGGGGGGAGGGTTACAATGAGCAGTTCTTC
NA	TRBV19	TRBJ2-3	NA	CASSMWVGAPDTQYF	TGTGCCAGTAGTATGTGGGTGGGAGCTCCAGATACGCAGTATTTT
NA	TRBV27	TRBJ1-4	NA	CASSLFGTYRTNEKLFF	TGTGCCAGCAGTTTATTCGGGACTTACCGAACTAATGAAAAACTGTTTTTT
NA	TRBV19	TRBJ1-3	TRBD1	CASESRDRALGNTIYF	TGTGCCAGCGAATCCCGGGACAGAGCACTAGGAAACACCATATATTTT
NA	TRBV5-1	TRBJ2-1	NA	CASSLAWGTYNEQFF	TGCGCCAGCAGCTTGGCCTGGGGGACTTACAATGAGCAGTTCTTC
NA	TRBV29-1	TRBJ2-3	TRBD2	CSVAISIAGEGDTQYF	TGCAGCGTTGCAATATCGATAGCGGGAGAGGGAGATACGCAGTATTTT
NA	TRBV19	TRBJ1-5	TRBD1	CASSVTGGYQPQHF	TGTGCCAGTAGTGTGACAGGGGGATACCAGCCCCAGCATTTT
once	TRBV4-1	TRBJ2-7	TRBD1	CASSRSGTGREQYF	TGCGCCAGCAGCCGATCCGGGACAGGGAGGGAGCAGTACTTC
NA	TRBV23-1	TRBJ2-5	TRBD2	CASSHSSGPPRDEQYF	TGCGCCAGCAGTCATTCTAGCGGGCCACCTCGGGATGAGCAGTACTTC
NA	TRBV7-8	TRBJ1-2	NA	CASSPFGGLDGYTF	TGTGCCAGCAGCCCCTTCGGAGGGCTGGATGGCTACACCTTC
NA	TRBV30	TRBJ2-2	TRBD2	CAWSVQRERTGELFF	TGTGCCTGGAGTGTACAGCGGGAGCGCACCGGGGAGCTGTTTTTT
NA	TRBV29-1	TRBJ2-3	TRBD2	CSVPPPRSSGSGTDTQYF	TGCAGCGTTCCTCCCCCGAGGAGTAGCGGGAGCGGCACAGATACGCAGTATTTT
NA	TRBV28	TRBJ2-7	NA	CASSYTGNSYEQYF	TGTGCCAGCAGTTATACAGGGAACTCCTACGAGCAGTACTTC
few	TRBV6-5	TRBJ2-7	TRBD1	CASRQGSYEQYF	TGTGCCAGTCGACAGGGCTCCTACGAGCAGTACTTC
NA	TRBV19	TRBJ2-3	NA	CASSITGRDTQYF	TGTGCCAGTAGTATAACCGGGAGAGATACGCAGTATTTT
once	TRBV27	TRBJ1-2	NA	CASSLLGGGPYYGYTF	TGTGCCAGCAGTTTATTAGGGGGGGGACCCTACTATGGCTACACCTTC
NA	TRBV6-5	TRBJ1-6	NA	CARSAELYNSPLHF	TGTGCCAGATCGGCAGAACTATACAATTCACCCCTCCACTTT
NA	TRBV27	TRBJ1-1	NA	CASSSYTEAFF	TGTGCCAGCAGTTCATACACTGAAGCTTTCTTT
NA	TRBV9	TRBJ2-3	NA	CASSASDSTDTQYF	TGTGCCAGCAGTGCTTCAGATAGCACAGATACGCAGTATTTT
NA	TRBV28	TRBJ1-2	TRBD1	CASSSNPGTGRGNYGYTF	TGTGCCAGCAGTTCCAATCCCGGGACAGGGAGGGGGAACTATGGCTACACCTTC
NA	TRBV4-1	TRBJ1-1	TRBD1	CASSPGTATEAFF	TGCGCCAGCAGCCCCGGGACAGCCACTGAAGCTTTCTTT
NA	TRBV7-2	TRBJ2-7	NA	CASSERTGYPEQYF	TGTGCCAGCAGCGAAAGGACGGGATACCCCGAGCAGTACTTC
NA	TRBV28	TRBJ2-1	NA	CASSSSGILALAYNEQFF	TGTGCCAGCAGTTCATCTGGGATTCTAGCGCTAGCCTACAATGAGCAGTTCTTC
NA	TRBV28	TRBJ1-2	NA	CASSSLMGGEYGYTF	TGTGCCAGCAGTTCCCTGATGGGAGGAGAGTATGGCTACACCTTC
NA	TRBV4-1	TRBJ2-4	NA	CASTGQPGIQYF	TGCGCCAGCACAGGACAGCCAGGCATTCAGTACTTC
once	TRBV21-1	TRBJ2-7	NA	CASSTNPDSLYEQYF	TGTGCCAGCAGCACAAACCCGGACAGTCTCTACGAGCAGTACTTC
NA	TRBV18	TRBJ2-7	TRBD2	CASSEGGLYEQYF	TGTGCCAGCTCAGAGGGAGGGCTCTACGAGCAGTACTTC
NA	TRBV7-9	TRBJ2-3	NA	CASRVPGDTQYF	TGTGCCAGCAGGGTCCCAGGGGATACGCAGTATTTT